A selection of T cell receptor beta chains follows, all from one sample in a study of cytomegalovirus exposure and HLA in healthy donors. Libraries were prepared by immunoSEQ multiplex PCR; TCRdb keeps only in-frame clonotypes and omits some of them. The table has 110,000 or so clones, 75% to 90% seen once. The sequenced sample consisted of PBMCs. These receptors all stem from a man between 18 and 35 years old in good health and CMV-seropositive. Each CDR3 is given with its conserved first and last residue. D genes are given only for firm matches. Only some rows state a clone size, as once, few, many or a class for expanded clones.

clone size,J gene,V gene,D gene,CDR3 DNA,CDR3 protein
once,TRBJ2-2,TRBV19,TRBD1,TGTGCCAGTAGGAAACAGGGGACCGGGGAGCTGTTTTTT,CASRKQGTGELFF
.,TRBJ1-1,TRBV10-3,.,TGTGCCATCAGAAATGGACAAATTAACACTGAAGCTTTCTTT,CAIRNGQINTEAFF
once,TRBJ1-1,TRBV11-2,.,TGTGCCAGCAGCCCACAGATGAACACTGAAGCTTTCTTT,CASSPQMNTEAFF
.,TRBJ1-2,TRBV5-6,TRBD1,TGTGCCAGCAGCCAGGGGGGTGAAGGCTACACCTTC,CASSQGGEGYTF
.,TRBJ2-1,TRBV15,.,TGTGCCACCAGCAGAGAACCCCTGAGAGCGCGTGAGCAGTTCTTC,CATSREPLRAREQFF
once,TRBJ1-4,TRBV6-1,TRBD1,TGTGCCAGCAGTGAAAGGCCAGGGGGCGAAGAGGAAAAACTGTTTTTT,CASSERPGGEEEKLFF
.,TRBJ1-2,TRBV7-9,.,TGTGCCAGCAGCTCCGAGGGAAACTATGGCTACACCTTC,CASSSEGNYGYTF
.,TRBJ1-1,TRBV5-1,.,TGCGCCAGCAGCTTGGAATGGGGGCGTGAAGCTTTCTTT,CASSLEWGREAFF
once,TRBJ2-7,TRBV19,TRBD2,TGTGCCAGTAGTATTACTAGCGGGGTTTACGAGCAGTACTTC,CASSITSGVYEQYF
.,TRBJ1-6,TRBV10-3,.,TGTGCCATCAGGCCCGGGAAGACGAATTCACCCCTCCACTTT,CAIRPGKTNSPLHF
.,TRBJ2-5,TRBV11-3,.,TGTGCCAGCAGCTTAAGGTTGAGGGAGACCCAGTACTTC,CASSLRLRETQYF
.,TRBJ1-5,TRBV2,.,TGTGCCAGCGGAGACAGCAATCAGCCCCAGCATTTT,CASGDSNQPQHF
.,TRBJ2-5,TRBV28,.,TGTGCCAGCAGTCCCTCGGGGTCCTGGGCCCAGGAGACCCAGTACTTC,CASSPSGSWAQETQYF
few,TRBJ1-6,TRBV5-1,TRBD1,TGCGCCAGCAGCTTGGAGACAGGGGGTTCACCCCTCCACTTT,CASSLETGGSPLHF
.,TRBJ1-6,TRBV11-2,.,TGTGCCAGCAGCTTAGTCAGGGCCGGTTCACCCCTCCACTTT,CASSLVRAGSPLHF
.,TRBJ1-2,TRBV7-2,.,TGTGCCAGCACCGATAGGGGGGGCGTAGGCTATGGCTACACCTTC,CASTDRGGVGYGYTF
.,TRBJ2-1,TRBV9,.,TGTGCCAGCAGCAACCAGGGTGAGCAGTTCTTC,CASSNQGEQFF
many,TRBJ1-5,TRBV7-9,.,TGTGCCAGCAGCTATAAGGGGGATGATCAGCCCCAGCATTTT,CASSYKGDDQPQHF
.,TRBJ2-1,TRBV27,.,TGTGCCAGCAGTTTTGGAGCCAATGAGCAGTTCTTC,CASSFGANEQFF
.,TRBJ2-4,TRBV7-2,.,TGTGCCAGCAGCTACAGCGGAAACATTCAGTACTTC,CASSYSGNIQYF
.,TRBJ1-1,TRBV18,TRBD1,TGTGCCAGCTCACACCGGGACAGTGTGACTGAAGCTTTCTTT,CASSHRDSVTEAFF
.,TRBJ2-1,TRBV5-1,.,TGCGCCAGCAGCTCTGGGTCGTGGGACAACCAGTTCTTC,CASSSGSWDNQFF
few,TRBJ1-5,TRBV19,TRBD1,TGTGCCAGTACTCGTCGACAGGGTAGCAATCAGCCCCAGCATTTT,CASTRRQGSNQPQHF
.,TRBJ2-2,TRBV4-1,.,TGCGCCAGCAGCCAAGACGGTGCCGGGGAGCTGTTTTTT,CASSQDGAGELFF
many,TRBJ1-4,TRBV29-1,TRBD1,TGCAGCGTTGAAGGACAGGGGATTGAAAAACTGTTTTTT,CSVEGQGIEKLFF
.,TRBJ1-4,TRBV7-2,.,TGTGCCAGCAGTACAGGAGCAACTAATGAAAAACTGTTTTTT,CASSTGATNEKLFF
.,TRBJ2-3,TRBV5-4,TRBD2,TGTGCCAGCAGGCAGCGGGGGGGGGCCCTCGGAGATACGCAGTATTTT,CASRQRGGALGDTQYF
.,TRBJ2-3,TRBV19,.,TGTGCCAGTAGTTTCGGGGATACGCAGTATTTT,CASSFGDTQYF
.,TRBJ1-1,TRBV19,TRBD1,TGTGCCAGTAGTCCCTGGGACAGGAAGGCTGAAGCTTTCTTT,CASSPWDRKAEAFF
.,TRBJ1-2,TRBV7-9,.,TGTGCCAGCAGCCCGGGGGGTCAGCGACGAGGCTCCACCTTC,CASSPGGQRRGSTF